This T cell receptor (beta chain) is from a study of T cells in localized non-small cell lung cancer. General study findings and limits: The appearance of a median roughly 61 of the top 100 tumor clones was seen in adjacent lung. Uninvolved adjacent lung showed the highest T cell clonality, exceeding tumor. Investigators sequenced only a single tumor region, leaving heterogeneity possible.

The CDR3 runs 15 residues. Per germline, CDR1 SGHVS and CDR2 FNYEAQ. TCRdb keeps only in-frame clones here, not all; method: immunoSEQ multiplex PCR. The data show under 35,000 clones, 80% to 95% seen once. In the case of this clone: Its target is not known. A junction end diverges from the germline sequence, so it may reflect a read error.

The TCR was taken from a female donor of 60 years or more with stage I lung adenocarcinoma. The sample here was peripheral blood, taken before any cancer treatment. V gene TRBV7-6 combines with J gene TRBJ2-2; TRBD1 aligns across 12 bases. The CDR3 is CASKGTGGNTRELFF. CDR3 nucleotides: TGTGCCAGCAAAGGGACAGGGGGCAACACCAGGGAGCTGTTTTTT.